This TCR beta chain was retrieved from a study of vaccination and CD4 T cells after COVID-19. Whole-study context: Overlapping peptides covering the spike proteins of SARS-CoV-2, HCoV-NL63, HCoV-OC43 and HCoV-229E were added to stimulate cells.

The ends were cut back, 2 bases at V and 8 bases at J, with 13 bases in the middle. The CDR3 is made up of 14 amino acids. Germline V gene data show CDR1 as SGHTA and CDR2 as FQGTGA. Treatment of the sample: roughly 10-day PBMC culture with coronavirus spike peptide pools or control peptides (ViraFEST assay). CD4+ T cells that came from the unexposed donor were collected before the COVID-19 pandemic (2011-2018). ViraFEST used peptide pools to expand antigen-specific T cells and subsequently sequenced their TCRs. Cultured CD4+ T-cell DNA underwent Oncomine TCR Beta short-read sequencing. TCRdb reanalysed the PCR reads using MiXCR and keeps one entry per CDR3 protein. The sample consists of 2,000 to 3,000 distinct CDR3 sequences, around 26% of them appearing once. As to this clonotype: As yet, its antigen is unknown.

The V and J genes are TRBV7-3 and TRBJ2-1; D may be TRBD2 (5 bases). Material for sequencing was CD4+ T cells from blood, cultured in vitro. This clonotype originated in a human donor in good health. The CDR3 DNA follows: TGTGCCAGCAGCTTATCGGTCGGTAGCGATGAGCAGTTCTTC. The encoded protein is CASSLSVGSDEQFF.